Included here is one T cell receptor beta chain sequence, with context. It lacks a known antigen. No quality values exist for individual bases; no much larger clone is one base distant. These data are taken from a study of shared clonotypes between healthy human individuals (dated by TCRdb to about 2020). Background for the entire study: The cohort comprised a couple of women and a few men aged 18 to 49 years. The study deeply sequenced blood TCR repertoires of five healthy adults to estimate repertoire size and the extent of clonotype sharing between individuals. Different laboratories and diverse techniques were used to prepare libraries and sequence TCR repertoires, to increase sequencing depth and limit assay-specific biases. Leukapheresis yielded between about 0.85 and 9.5 billion PBMCs per donor. Study-wide conclusions, independent of this receptor: Pairwise subsampling indicated that sequencing depth was expected to affect the degree of clonotype sharing among donors. Because the study included only a small number of donors, the genetic and exposure-history diversity represented was limited. Only blood was sampled, and tissue TCR repertoires likely differ from those in blood.

Healthy HIV-negative adults with no recently reported acute infections or vaccinations were included as donors. Every donor was a Caucasian adult residing in Nashville, Tennessee, USA. For unsorted samples, about 90 million PBMCs were counted, and genomic DNA was extracted using the QIAamp DNA Blood Mini kit. Blood was collected by leukapheresis, and PBMCs were isolated by Ficoll-Histopaque density gradient centrifugation and then cryopreserved in liquid nitrogen vapor phase. The trim is 3 bases for V and 4 bases for J, with a gap of 7 bases between the germline ends. The germline V gene provides CDR1 SGHTA and CDR2 FQGNSA. The CDR3 starts with the cysteine, ends with the phenylalanine, and has 12 residues. CDR3 DNA is the only sequence kept; it has 36 bases, read in frame from the first base. TCR CDR3 regions were amplified from genomic DNA by multiplex PCR using the deep immunoSEQ assay. Genomic DNA extracted from each cell subset was distributed evenly over all wells of several immunoSEQ 96-well plates, and each plate served as one replicate. For unsorted PBMC, approximately 300 ng of genomic DNA, equivalent to roughly 30,000 T cell genomes, went into each replicate PCR. Unsorted PBMC genomic DNA was sequenced across ten immunoSEQ deep assay plates. Purified libraries were quantified with a Qubit 3.0 fluorometer, sized on a Bioanalyzer 2100, and re-quantified with the KAPA Library Quantification kit. A separate single-read 150-cycle Illumina NextSeq 550 flow cell was used to sequence each immunoSEQ 96-well plate. For the original study's pipeline: Because the immunoSEQ output included only junctional sequences and no quality scores, the filtering could not be the same as the filtering used for full-length reads. To assign V/J genes and CDR3, sequences were annotated using PyIR, a Python wrapper for IgBLAST v1.9, with IMGT germline references. Reads with weak V/J assignments (E-value above 1e-6), missing CDR3, stop codons, out-of-frame junctions, or ambiguous translated residues were removed. V3J clonotypes were defined as sequences sharing the same inferred V gene, J gene, and CDR3 amino acid sequence. Percentage overlap between repertoires was calculated by dividing the number of shared unique clonotypes by the size of the smaller repertoire. Three approaches were used to assess repertoire richness: RTK rarefaction, the Chao1 estimator, and Recon v2.1 estimates of unobserved clonotypes. TCRdb obtained this table from immuneACCESS and retained in-frame rearrangements with V and J assigned. These tables miss some clones; where compared with another copy, unresolved V genes account for less than half of the shortfall, and the remainder is unexplained. V and J calls plus clone size are reproduced from that table; the DNA served to infer D and trimming. Across this sample there are fewer than 600,000 clones, with 70% to 80% seen only once. The top ten constitute about 11% of the sample.

The receptor's source is a woman in her thirties or forties in good health. Some clones in this sample may be carry-over from other donors' samples. The rearrangement joined TRBV7-2 to TRBJ2-7; the D gene lacks a confident call. The specimen was PBMCs. CDR3 reads: CASSFTRYEQYF. The bases are TGTGCCAGCAGCTTTACGCGGTACGAGCAGTACTTC. Beyond the CDR3, the reference TRBV7-2 and TRBJ2-7 genes provide the residues; the full variable domain reads: GAGVSQSPSNKVTEKGKDVELRCDPISGHTALYWYRQSLGQGLEFLIYFQGNSAPDKSGLPSDRFSAERTGGSVSTLTIQRTQQEDSAVYLCASSFTRYEQYFGPGTRLTVT.